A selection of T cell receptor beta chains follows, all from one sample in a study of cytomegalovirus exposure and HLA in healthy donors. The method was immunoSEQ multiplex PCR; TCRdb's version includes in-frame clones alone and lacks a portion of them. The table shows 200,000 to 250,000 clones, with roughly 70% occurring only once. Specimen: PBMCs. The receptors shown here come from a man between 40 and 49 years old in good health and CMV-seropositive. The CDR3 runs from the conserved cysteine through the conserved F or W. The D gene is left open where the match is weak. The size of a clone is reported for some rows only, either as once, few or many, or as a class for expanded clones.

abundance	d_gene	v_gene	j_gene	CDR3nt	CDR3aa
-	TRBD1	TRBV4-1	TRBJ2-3	TGCGCCAGCAGCCGGACAGGGGGGAACACAGATACGCAGTATTTT	CASSRTGGNTDTQYF
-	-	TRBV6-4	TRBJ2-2	TGTGCCAGCAGTGCACAGGGTACCGGGGAGCTGTTTTTT	CASSAQGTGELFF
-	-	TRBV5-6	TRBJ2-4	TGTGCCAGCAGCTTGGTGGGGCCTTCTGGGAACATTCAGTACTTC	CASSLVGPSGNIQYF
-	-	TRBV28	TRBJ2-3	TGTGCCAGTGGAGACAGGAACTTACCATCGACAGATACGCAGTATTTT	CASGDRNLPSTDTQYF
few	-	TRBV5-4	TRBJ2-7	TGTGCCAGCAGCTTGGAATATGGTCTGGCCCCCTACGAGCAGTACTTC	CASSLEYGLAPYEQYF
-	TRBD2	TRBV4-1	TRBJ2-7	TGCGCCAGCAGCCAAAAAGGGAGGACTAGCGGGGGCCTAAACGAGCAGTACTTC	CASSQKGRTSGGLNEQYF
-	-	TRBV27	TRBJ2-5	TGTGCCAGCAGTTCCTCAGGGATGTACCAAGAGACCCAGTACTTC	CASSSSGMYQETQYF
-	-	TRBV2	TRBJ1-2	TGTGCCAGCAGCCGGGGGGGCGGGTATGGCTACACCTTC	CASSRGGGYGYTF
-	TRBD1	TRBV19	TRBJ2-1	TGTGCCAGTAGTATCGGGACAGTCAATGAGCAGTTCTTC	CASSIGTVNEQFF
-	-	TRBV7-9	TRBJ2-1	TGTGCCAGCAGCTTCAACTACAATGAGCAGTTCTTC	CASSFNYNEQFF
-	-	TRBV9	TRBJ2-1	TGTGCCAGCAGCGTAGGGCGACCCTTCGGGAATGAGCAGTTCTTC	CASSVGRPFGNEQFF